One and the same sample provided the 13 T cell receptor beta chains below, sequenced in a study of early stage breast cancer tumors. Data came from immunoSEQ multiplex PCR; TCRdb stores just in-frame clones and leaves some out. Here the sample spans about 41,000 clones, approximately 72% being singletons. Sequencing used blood. These TCRs come from a person aged 45-60 years with breast cancer.

This clone was picked up one time. V and J are TRBV9 and TRBJ1-1, with D possibly being TRBD1 (6 bases). There are 15 residues in the CDR3. Per germline, CDR1 SGDLS and CDR2 YYNGEE. With 3 bases removed from V and 5 bases from J, the gap between germline ends came to 17 bases. The CDR3 sequence: CASSAAPRGETEAFF. Written as DNA, the CDR3 is TGTGCCAGCAGCGCAGCCCCCAGGGGAGAGACTGAAGCTTTCTTT.

The chain couples TRBV5-1 to TRBJ2-3; TRBD2 agrees at 11 bases. The J segment lost 9 bases and the V segment lost 0 bases, leaving 12 bases of the junction unmatched. This CDR3 spans 17 amino acids. CDR1 and CDR2 from the germline V gene are SGHRS and YFSETQ. Here the CDR3 DNA reads TGCGCCAGCAGCTTGGCCGAGGAATTTAGCGGGAGGGGGACGCAGTATTTT. Translation gives CASSLAEEFSGRGTQYF.

The chain employs TRBV18 and TRBJ1-2, with unresolved D. Trimming stripped 5 bases from V and 4 bases from J, with 17 bases between. In germline, CDR1 is KGHSH, CDR2 LQKENI. CDR3 length: 15 residues. CDR3 DNA sequence: TGTGCCAGCTCAGGGAATGTCGGGGTCGCCTATGGCTACACCTTC. Encoded protein: CASSGNVGVAYGYTF.

The chain recombines TRBV28 with TRBJ1-5; perhaps TRBD1 as D (6 bases). CDR1 is MDHEN and CDR2 is SYDVKM in the germline V gene. Trimming cost V 9 bases and J 4 bases, with 16 bases left between them. This CDR3 comprises 14 residues. The CDR3 nucleotides are TGTGCCAGTGTTACAGGGCTAGGGAATCAGCCCCAGCATTTT. Translated: CASVTGLGNQPQHF.

This clone was counted only a few times. The chain is built from TRBV18 and TRBJ1-6; TRBD1 agrees at 7 bases. V shed 2 bases, J shed 8 bases, and the junction held 9 bases outside the gene matches. This CDR3 is 16 amino acids long. In germline, CDR1 is KGHSH, CDR2 LQKENI. CDR3 region: CASSPFGGQRDSPLHF. CDR3 nucleotides: TGTGCCAGCTCACCATTCGGGGGACAGAGGGATTCACCCCTCCACTTT.

This clone was seen only once. The chain combines TRBV7-9 with TRBJ2-1; D uncertain. The germline V gene encodes CDR1 SEHNR and CDR2 FQNEAQ (reference sequence). Trimming took off 1 base at V and 6 bases at J, with 4 bases between the two ends. The CDR3 totals 12 residues. In DNA, the CDR3 is TGTGCCAGCAGCTTAGTTATCAATGAGCAGTTCTTC. Amino acid sequence: CASSLVINEQFF.

This chain uses TRBV5-4 with TRBJ2-3, with TRBD1 identical over 9 bases. The CDR3 is made up of 13 amino acids. The V and J ends lost 3 bases and 10 bases, in that order; junction bases with no gene match: 6. The germline V gene has CDR1 SGHNT and CDR2 YYREEE (reference sequence). CDR3 residues: CASSSMDRGSQYF. The DNA of the CDR3 is TGTGCCAGCAGCTCTATGGACAGGGGTTCGCAGTATTTT.

CDR3 sequence (DNA): TGTGCCAGCTCACAACGAAGGGGTCAAGAGACCCAGTACTTC. This codes for CASSQRRGQETQYF. The V gene is TRBV11-3, the J gene TRBJ2-5, with D perhaps TRBD1 (5 bases). Germline loops: CDR1 SGHNT, CDR2 YENEEA. Trimming cost V 8 bases and J 2 bases, with 15 bases left between them. The CDR3 spans 14 residues.

The chain employs TRBV15 and TRBJ2-7; perhaps TRBD1 as D (5 bases). V lost 6 bases and J 2 bases, leaving 8 bases between the germline ends. This CDR3 comprises 12 residues. Looked up from germline, CDR1 is LNHNV and CDR2 is YYDKDF (reference sequence). The CDR3 reads CATSKGAYEQYF. The CDR3 nucleotides read TGTGCCACCAGTAAAGGGGCCTACGAGCAGTACTTC.

In nucleotides, the CDR3 is TGTGCCAGCAGCTTACGGGGACTAGCGGATAGCACAGATACGCAGTATTTT. It codes for CASSLRGLADSTDTQYF. This rearrangement joins TRBV11-2 to TRBJ2-3, with TRBD2 identical over 11 bases. With V trimmed by 2 bases and J by 0 bases, 4 bases remained unmatched. CDR1 SGHAT and CDR2 FQNNGV come from the germline V gene. The CDR3 has 17 amino acids.

The chain combines TRBV5-6 with TRBJ2-5; possible D gene TRBD2, 5 bases. The J call may be in error: the DNA end matches TRBJ2-7 better. Germline values: CDR1 SGHDT, CDR2 YYEEEE. This CDR3 region has 15 residues. The CDR3, as DNA: TGTGCCAGCAGCTTGGGAGCGCGGGCGACCTACGAGCAGTACTTC. It is translated as CASSLGARATYEQYF.

The chain carries TRBV5-6 and TRBJ1-1; the D gene is possibly TRBD1 (5 bases). Trimming removed 0 bases from V and 11 bases from J, with 11 bases in between. The germline V gene encodes CDR1 SGHDT and CDR2 YYEEEE. The CDR3 is 12 residues long. CDR3 DNA sequence: TGTGCCAGCAGCTTGGGGGCAGGGAGGGCTTTCTTT. Translated: CASSLGAGRAFF.

The gene calls are TRBV30 and TRBJ2-4; D call uncertain. V lost 3 bases and J lost 9, with 12 bases in between. CDR1 is GTSNPN and CDR2 is SVGIG in the germline V gene (reference sequence). The CDR3 runs 12 residues. The CDR3 loop reads CAWSTTRSIQYF. The CDR3 bases are TGTGCCTGGAGCACGACGAGGAGCATTCAGTACTTC.